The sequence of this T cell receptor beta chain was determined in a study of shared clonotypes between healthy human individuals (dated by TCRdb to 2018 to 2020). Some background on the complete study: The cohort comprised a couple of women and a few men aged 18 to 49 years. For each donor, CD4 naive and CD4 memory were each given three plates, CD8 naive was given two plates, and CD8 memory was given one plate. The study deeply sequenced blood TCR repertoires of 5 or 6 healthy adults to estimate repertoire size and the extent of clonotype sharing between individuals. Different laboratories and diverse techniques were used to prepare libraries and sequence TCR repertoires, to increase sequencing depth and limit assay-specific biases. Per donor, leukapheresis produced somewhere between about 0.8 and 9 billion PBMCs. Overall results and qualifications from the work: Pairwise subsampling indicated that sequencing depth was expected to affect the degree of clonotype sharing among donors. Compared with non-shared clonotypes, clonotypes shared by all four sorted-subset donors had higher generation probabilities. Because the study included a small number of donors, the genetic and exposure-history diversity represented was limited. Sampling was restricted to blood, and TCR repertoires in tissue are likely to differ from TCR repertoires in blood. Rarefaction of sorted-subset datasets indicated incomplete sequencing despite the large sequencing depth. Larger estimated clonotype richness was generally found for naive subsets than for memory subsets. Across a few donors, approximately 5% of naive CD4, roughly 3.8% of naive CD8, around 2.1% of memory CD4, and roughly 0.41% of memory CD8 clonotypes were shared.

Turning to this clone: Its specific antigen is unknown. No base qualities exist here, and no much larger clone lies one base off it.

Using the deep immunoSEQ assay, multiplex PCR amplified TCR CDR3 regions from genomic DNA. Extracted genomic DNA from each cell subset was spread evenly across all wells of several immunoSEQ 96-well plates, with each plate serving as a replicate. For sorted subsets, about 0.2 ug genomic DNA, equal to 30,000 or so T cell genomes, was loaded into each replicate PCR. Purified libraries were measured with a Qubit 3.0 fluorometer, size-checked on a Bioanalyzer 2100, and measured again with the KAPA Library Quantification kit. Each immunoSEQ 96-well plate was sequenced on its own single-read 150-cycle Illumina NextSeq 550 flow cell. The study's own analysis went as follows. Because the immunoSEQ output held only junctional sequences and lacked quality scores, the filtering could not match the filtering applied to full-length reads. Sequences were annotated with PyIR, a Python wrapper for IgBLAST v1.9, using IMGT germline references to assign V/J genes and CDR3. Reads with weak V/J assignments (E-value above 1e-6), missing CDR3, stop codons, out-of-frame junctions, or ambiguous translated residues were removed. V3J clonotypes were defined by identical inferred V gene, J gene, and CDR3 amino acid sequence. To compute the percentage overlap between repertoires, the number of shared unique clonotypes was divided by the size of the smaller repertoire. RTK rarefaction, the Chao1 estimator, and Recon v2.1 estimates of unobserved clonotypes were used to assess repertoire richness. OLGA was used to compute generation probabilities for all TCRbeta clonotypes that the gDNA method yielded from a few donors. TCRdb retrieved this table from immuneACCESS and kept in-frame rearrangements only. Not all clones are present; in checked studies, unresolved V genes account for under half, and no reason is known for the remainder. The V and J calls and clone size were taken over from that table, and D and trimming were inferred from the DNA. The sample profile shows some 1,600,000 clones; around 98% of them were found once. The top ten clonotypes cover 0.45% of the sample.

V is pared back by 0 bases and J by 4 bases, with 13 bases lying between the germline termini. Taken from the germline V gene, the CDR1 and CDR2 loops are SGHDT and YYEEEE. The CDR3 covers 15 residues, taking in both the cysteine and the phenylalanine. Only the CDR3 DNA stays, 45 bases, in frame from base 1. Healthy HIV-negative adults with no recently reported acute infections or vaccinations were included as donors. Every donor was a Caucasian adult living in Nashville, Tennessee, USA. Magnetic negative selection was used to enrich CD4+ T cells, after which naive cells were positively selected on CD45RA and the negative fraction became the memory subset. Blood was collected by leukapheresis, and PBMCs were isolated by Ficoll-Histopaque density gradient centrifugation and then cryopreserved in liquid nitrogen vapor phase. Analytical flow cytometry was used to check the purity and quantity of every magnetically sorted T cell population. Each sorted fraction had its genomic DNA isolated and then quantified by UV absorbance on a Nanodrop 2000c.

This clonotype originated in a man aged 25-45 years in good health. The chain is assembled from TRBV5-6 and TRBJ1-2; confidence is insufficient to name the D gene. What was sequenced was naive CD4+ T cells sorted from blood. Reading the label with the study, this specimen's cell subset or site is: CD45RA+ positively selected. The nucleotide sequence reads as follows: TGTGCCAGCAGCTTGGATCCCGAACGGGGCTATGGCTACACCTTC. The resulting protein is CASSLDPERGYGYTF.